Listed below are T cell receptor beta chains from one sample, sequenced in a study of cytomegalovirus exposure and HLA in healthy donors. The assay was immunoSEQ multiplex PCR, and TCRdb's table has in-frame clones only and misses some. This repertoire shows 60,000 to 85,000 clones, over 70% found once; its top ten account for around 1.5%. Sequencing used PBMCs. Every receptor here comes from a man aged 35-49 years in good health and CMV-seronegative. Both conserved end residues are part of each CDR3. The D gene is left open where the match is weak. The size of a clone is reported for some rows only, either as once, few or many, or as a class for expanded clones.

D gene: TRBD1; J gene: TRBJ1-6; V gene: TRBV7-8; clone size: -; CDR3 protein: CASSPQGASSYNSPLHF; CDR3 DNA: TGTGCCAGCAGCCCTCAGGGGGCCAGCTCCTATAATTCACCCCTCCACTTT
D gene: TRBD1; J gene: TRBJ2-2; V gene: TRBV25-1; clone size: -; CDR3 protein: CASSSRTGGTGELFF; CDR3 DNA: TGTGCCAGCAGTTCCCGGACAGGGGGCACCGGGGAGCTGTTTTTT
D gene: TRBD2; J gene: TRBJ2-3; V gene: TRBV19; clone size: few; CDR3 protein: CASSTAGGIGTDTQYF; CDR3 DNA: TGTGCCAGTAGTACCGCGGGAGGGATAGGGACAGATACGCAGTATTTT
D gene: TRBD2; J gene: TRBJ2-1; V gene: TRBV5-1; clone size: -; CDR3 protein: CASSLGGAGNHEQFF; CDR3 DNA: TGCGCCAGCAGCTTAGGCGGAGCGGGAAACCATGAGCAGTTCTTC
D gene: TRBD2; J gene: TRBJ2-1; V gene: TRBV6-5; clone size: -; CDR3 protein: CASRWTSQAYNEQFF; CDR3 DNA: TGTGCCAGCAGGTGGACTAGCCAGGCCTACAATGAGCAGTTCTTC
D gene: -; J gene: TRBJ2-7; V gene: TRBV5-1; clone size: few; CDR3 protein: CASSFTVSYEQYF; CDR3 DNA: TGCGCCAGCAGCTTTACAGTCTCCTACGAGCAGTACTTC
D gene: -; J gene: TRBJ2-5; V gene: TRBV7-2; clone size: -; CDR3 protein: CASSLGRERETQYF; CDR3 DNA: TGTGCCAGCAGCTTAGGCCGGGAGAGGGAGACCCAGTACTTC
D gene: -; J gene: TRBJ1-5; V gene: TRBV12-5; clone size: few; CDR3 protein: CASGLPDIKNQPQHF; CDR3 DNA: TGTGCTAGTGGTTTACCAGACATAAAGAATCAGCCCCAGCATTTT
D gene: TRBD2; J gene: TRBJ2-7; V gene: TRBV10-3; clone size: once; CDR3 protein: CAISGLAGVSGYEQYF; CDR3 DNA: TGTGCCATCAGTGGCCTAGCGGGAGTATCTGGGTACGAGCAGTACTTC
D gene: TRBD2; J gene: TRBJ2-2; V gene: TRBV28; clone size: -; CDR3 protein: CASRGLAGFTSQGTGELFF; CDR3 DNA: TGTGCCAGCAGGGGACTAGCGGGGTTCACCTCTCAGGGCACCGGGGAGCTGTTTTTT
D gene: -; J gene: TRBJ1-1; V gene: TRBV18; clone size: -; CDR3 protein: CASGSEWTEAFF; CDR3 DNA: TGTGCCAGTGGGTCGGAGTGGACTGAAGCTTTCTTT
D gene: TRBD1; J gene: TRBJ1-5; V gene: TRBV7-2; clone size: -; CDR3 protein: CASSLGQGWEPQHF; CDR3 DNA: TGTGCCAGCAGCTTGGGACAGGGTTGGGAGCCCCAGCATTTT
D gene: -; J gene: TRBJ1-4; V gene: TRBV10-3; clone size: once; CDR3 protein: CASGLGYNEKLFF; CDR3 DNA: TGTGCCAGCGGGCTAGGGTATAATGAAAAACTGTTTTTT
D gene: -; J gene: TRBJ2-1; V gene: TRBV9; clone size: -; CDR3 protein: CASSVAPLVNEQFF; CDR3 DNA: TGTGCCAGCAGCGTAGCTCCCCTAGTCAATGAGCAGTTCTTC
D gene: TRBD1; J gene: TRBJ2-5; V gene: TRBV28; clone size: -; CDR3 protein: CASSKPGQGGETQYF; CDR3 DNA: TGTGCCAGCAGTAAGCCGGGACAGGGAGGGGAGACCCAGTACTTC
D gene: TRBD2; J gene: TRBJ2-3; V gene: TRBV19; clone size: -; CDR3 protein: CASSFGSGRTDTQYF; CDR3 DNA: TGTGCCAGTAGTTTTGGGAGCGGGAGGACAGATACGCAGTATTTT
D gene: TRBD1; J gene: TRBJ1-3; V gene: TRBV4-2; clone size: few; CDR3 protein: CASSLSRPGTGVGNTIYF; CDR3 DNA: TGTGCCAGCAGCCTGTCTCGGCCAGGGACAGGCGTCGGAAACACCATATATTTT
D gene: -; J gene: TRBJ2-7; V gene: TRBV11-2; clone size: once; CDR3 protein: CASSLVGAHYEQYF; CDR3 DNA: TGTGCCAGCAGCTTAGTTGGGGCCCACTACGAGCAGTACTTC
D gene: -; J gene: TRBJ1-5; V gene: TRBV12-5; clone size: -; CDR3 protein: CASGLDERRGQPQHF; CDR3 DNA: TGTGCTAGTGGTTTGGACGAGAGAAGAGGTCAGCCCCAGCATTTT
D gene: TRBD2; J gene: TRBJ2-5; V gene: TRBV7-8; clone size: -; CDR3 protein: CASSFGSRLAAYQETQYF; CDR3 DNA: TGTGCCAGCAGCTTCGGAAGCCGACTAGCGGCGTACCAAGAGACCCAGTACTTC
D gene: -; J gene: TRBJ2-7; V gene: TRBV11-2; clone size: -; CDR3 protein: CASSLGGQTYEQYF; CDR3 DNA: TGTGCCAGCAGCTTAGGTGGGCAGACCTACGAGCAGTACTTC
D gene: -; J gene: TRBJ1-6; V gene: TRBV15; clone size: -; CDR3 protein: CATSTDRYNSPLHF; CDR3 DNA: TGTGCCACCAGCACTGACAGGTATAATTCACCCCTCCACTTT
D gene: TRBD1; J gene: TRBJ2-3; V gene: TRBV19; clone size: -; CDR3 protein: CASSERGQDTQYF; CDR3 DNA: TGTGCCAGCTCAGAGAGGGGGCAAGATACGCAGTATTTT
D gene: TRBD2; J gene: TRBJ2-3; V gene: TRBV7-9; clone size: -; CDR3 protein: CASSLVSGTNTDTQYF; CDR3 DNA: TGTGCCAGCAGCTTAGTAAGCGGGACTAACACAGATACGCAGTATTTT
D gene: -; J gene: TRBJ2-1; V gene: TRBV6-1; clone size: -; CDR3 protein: CASTRQYNEQFF; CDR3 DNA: TGTGCCAGCACGAGACAATACAATGAGCAGTTCTTC
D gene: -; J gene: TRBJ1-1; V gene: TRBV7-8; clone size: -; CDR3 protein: CASSGVPGVRTEAFF; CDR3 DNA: TGTGCCAGCAGCGGCGTCCCAGGGGTTAGGACTGAAGCTTTCTTT
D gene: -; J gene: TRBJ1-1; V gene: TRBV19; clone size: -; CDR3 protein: CASSIGPRGADVTEAFF; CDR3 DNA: TGTGCCAGTAGTATAGGCCCCCGGGGGGCTGATGTGACTGAAGCTTTCTTT
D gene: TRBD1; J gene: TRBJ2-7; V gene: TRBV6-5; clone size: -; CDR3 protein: CASTKSGGEQYF; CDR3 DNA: TGTGCCAGCACCAAATCAGGGGGCGAGCAGTACTTC
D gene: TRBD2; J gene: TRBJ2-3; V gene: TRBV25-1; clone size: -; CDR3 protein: CASKTSGSLTDTQYF; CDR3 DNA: TGTGCCAGCAAGACTAGCGGGAGTCTGACAGATACGCAGTATTTT
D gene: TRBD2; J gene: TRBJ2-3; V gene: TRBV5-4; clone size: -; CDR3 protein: CASSLGGAGLTDTQYF; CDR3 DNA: TGTGCCAGCAGCCTGGGGGGAGCGGGGCTCACAGATACGCAGTATTTT
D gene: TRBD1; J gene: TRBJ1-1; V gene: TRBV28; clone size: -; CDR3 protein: CASSSGQRNTEAFF; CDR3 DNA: TGTGCCAGCAGTTCGGGACAGCGGAACACTGAAGCTTTCTTT
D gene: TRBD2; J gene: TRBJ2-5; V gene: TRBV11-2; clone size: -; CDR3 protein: CASSQLAGANQETQYF; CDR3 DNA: TGTGCCAGCAGCCAACTAGCGGGAGCCAACCAAGAGACCCAGTACTTC
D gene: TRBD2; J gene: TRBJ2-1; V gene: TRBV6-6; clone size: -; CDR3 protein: CASSDSGRRHNEQFF; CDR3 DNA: TGTGCCAGCAGTGATAGCGGGAGGCGCCACAATGAGCAGTTCTTC
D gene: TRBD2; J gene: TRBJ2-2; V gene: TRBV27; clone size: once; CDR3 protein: CASSPLAGMNTGELFF; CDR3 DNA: TGTGCCAGCAGTCCCCTAGCGGGGATGAACACCGGGGAGCTGTTTTTT
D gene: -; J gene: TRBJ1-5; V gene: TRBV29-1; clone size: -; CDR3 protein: CSVALDNNQPQHF; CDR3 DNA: TGCAGCGTTGCCCTCGACAACAATCAGCCCCAGCATTTT
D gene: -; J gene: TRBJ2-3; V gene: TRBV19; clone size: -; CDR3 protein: CASSIDRDSFTDTQYF; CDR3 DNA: TGTGCCAGTAGTATAGATCGCGACTCCTTCACAGATACGCAGTATTTT
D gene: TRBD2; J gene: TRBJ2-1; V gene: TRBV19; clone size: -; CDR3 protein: CASSIASGGSYNEQFF; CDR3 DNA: TGTGCCAGTAGTATTGCTAGCGGTGGCTCCTACAATGAGCAGTTCTTC
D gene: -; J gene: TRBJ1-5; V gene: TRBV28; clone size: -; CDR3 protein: CASSFVGDGNQPQHF; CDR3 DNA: TGTGCCAGCAGTTTCGTGGGAGATGGAAATCAGCCCCAGCATTTT
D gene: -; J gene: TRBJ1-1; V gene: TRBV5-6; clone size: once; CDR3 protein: CASSLTTGQNTEAFF; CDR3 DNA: TGTGCCAGCAGCTTGACGACAGGTCAGAACACTGAAGCTTTCTTT
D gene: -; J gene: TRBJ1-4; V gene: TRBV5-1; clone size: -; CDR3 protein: CASSNTGLANEKLFF; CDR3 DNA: TGCGCCAGCAGCAATACAGGGCTTGCTAATGAAAAACTGTTTTTT
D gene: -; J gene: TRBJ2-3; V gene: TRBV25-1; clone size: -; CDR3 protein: CASSGREAHVSTDTQYF; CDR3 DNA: TGTGCCAGCAGTGGTCGAGAAGCTCACGTCAGCACAGATACGCAGTATTTT
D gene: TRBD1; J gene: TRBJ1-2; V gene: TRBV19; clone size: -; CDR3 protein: CASSPGTGVNYGYTF; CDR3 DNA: TGTGCCAGTAGTCCCGGGACAGGAGTAAACTATGGCTACACCTTC